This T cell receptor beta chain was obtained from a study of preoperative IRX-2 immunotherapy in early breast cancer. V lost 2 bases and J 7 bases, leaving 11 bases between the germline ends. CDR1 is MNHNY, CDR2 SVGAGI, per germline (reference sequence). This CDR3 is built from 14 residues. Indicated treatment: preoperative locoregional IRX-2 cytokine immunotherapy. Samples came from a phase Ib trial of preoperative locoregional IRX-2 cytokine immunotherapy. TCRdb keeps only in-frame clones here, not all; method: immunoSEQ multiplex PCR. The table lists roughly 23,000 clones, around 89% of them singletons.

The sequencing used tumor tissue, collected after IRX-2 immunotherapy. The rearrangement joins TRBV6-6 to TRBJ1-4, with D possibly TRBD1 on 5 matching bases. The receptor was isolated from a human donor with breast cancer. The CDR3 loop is CASSYVGGSEKLFF. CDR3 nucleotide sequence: TGTGCCAGCAGTTACGTGGGGGGGTCTGAAAAACTGTTTTTT.